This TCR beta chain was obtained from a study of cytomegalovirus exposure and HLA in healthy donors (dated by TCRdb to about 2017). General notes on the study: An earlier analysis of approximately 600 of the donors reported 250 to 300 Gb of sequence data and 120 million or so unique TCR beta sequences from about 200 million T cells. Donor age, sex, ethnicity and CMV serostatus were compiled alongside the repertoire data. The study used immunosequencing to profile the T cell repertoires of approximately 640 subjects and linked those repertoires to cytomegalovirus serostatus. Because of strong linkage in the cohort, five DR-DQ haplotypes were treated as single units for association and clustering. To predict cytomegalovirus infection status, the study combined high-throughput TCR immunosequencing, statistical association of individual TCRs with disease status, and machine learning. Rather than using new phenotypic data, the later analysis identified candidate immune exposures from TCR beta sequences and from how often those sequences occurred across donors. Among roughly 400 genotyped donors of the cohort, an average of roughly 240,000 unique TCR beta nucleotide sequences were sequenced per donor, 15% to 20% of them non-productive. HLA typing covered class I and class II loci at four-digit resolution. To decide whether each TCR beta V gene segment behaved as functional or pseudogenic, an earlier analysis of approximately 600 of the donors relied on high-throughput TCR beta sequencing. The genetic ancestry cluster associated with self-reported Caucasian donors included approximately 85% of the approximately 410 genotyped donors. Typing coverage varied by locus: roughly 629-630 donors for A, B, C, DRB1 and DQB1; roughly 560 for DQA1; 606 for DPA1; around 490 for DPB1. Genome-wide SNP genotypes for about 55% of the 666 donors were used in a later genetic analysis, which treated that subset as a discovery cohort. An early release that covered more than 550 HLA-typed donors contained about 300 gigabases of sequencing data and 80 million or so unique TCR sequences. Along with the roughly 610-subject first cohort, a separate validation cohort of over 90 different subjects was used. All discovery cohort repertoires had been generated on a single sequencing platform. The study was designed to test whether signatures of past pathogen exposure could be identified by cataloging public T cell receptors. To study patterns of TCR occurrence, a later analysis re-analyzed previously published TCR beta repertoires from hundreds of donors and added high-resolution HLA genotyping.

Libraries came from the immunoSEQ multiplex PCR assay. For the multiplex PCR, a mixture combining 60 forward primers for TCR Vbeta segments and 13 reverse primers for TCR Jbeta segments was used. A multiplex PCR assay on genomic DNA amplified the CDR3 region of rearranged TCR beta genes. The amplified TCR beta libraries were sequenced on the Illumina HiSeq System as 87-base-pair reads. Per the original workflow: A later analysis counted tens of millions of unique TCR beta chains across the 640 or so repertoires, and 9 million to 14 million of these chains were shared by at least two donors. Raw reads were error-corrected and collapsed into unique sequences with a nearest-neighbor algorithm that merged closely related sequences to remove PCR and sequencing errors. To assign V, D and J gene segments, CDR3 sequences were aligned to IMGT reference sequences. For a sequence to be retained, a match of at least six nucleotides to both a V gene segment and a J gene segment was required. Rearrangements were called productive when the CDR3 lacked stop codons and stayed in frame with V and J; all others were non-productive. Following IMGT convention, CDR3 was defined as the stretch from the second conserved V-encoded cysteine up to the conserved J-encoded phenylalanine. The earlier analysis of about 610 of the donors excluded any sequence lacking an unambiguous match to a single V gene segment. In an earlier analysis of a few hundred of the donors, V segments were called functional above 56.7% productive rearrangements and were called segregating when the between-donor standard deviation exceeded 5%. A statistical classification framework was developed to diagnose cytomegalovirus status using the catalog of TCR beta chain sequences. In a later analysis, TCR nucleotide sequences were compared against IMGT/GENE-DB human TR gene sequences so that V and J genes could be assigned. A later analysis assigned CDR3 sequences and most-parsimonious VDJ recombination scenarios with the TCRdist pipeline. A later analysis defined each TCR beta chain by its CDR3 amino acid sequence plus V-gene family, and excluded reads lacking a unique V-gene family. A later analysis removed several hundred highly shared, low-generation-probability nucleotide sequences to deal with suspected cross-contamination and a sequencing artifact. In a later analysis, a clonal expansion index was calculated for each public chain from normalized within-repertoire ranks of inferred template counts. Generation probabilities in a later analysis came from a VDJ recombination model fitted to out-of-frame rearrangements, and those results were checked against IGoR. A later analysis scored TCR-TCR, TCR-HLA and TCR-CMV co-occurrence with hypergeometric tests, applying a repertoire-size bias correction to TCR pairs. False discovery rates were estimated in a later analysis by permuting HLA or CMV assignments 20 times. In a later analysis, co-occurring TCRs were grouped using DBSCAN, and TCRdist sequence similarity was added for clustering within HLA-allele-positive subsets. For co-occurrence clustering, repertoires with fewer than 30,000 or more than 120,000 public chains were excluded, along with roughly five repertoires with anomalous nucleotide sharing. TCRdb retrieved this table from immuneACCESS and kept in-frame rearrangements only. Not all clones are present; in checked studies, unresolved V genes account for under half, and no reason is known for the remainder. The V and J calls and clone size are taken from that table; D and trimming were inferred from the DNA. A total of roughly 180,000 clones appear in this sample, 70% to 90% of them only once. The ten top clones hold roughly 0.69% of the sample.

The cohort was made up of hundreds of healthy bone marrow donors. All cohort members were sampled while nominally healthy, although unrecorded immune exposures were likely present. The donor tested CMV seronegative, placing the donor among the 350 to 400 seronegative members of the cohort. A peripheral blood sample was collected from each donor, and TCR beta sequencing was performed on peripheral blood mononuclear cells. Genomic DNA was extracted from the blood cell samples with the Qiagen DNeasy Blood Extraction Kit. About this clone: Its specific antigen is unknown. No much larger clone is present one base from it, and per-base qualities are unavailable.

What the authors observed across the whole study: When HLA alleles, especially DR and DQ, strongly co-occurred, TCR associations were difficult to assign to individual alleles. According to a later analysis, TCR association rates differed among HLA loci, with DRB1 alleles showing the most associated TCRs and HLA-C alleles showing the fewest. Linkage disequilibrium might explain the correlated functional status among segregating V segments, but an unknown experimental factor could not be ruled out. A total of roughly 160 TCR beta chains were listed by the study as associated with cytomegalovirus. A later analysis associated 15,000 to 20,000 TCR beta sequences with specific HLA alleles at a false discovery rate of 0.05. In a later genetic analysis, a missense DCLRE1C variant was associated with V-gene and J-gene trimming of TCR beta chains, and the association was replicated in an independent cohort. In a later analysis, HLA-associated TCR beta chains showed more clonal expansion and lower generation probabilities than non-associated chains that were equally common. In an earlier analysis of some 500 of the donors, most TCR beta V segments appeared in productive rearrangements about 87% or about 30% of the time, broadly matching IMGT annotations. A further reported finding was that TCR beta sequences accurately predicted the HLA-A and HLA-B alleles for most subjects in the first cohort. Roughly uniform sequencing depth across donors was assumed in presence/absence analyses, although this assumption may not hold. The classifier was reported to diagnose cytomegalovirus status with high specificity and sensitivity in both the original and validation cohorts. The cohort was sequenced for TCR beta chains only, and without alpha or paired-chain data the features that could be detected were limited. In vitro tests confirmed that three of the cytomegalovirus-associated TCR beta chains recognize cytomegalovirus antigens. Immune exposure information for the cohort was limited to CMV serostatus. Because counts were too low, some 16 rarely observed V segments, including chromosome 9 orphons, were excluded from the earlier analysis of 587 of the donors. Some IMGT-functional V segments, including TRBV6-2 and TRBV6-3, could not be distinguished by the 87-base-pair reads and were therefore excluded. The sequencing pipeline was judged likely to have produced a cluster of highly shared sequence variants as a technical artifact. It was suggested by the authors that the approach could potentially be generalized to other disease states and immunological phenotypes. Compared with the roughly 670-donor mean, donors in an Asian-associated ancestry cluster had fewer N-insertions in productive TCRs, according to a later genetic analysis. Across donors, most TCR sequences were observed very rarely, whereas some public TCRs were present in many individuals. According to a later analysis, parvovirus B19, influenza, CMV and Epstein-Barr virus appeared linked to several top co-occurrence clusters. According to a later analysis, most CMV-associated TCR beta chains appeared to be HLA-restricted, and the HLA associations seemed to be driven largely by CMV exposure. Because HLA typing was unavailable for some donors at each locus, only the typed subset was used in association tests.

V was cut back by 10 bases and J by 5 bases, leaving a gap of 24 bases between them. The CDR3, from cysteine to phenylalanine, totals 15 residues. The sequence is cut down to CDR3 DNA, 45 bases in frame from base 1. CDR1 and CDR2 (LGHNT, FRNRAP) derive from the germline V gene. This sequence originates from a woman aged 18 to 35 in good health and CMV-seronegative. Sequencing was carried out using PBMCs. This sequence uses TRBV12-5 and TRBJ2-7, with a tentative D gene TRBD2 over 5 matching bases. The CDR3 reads CANRKPGISLHEQYF. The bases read TGTGCTAACCGAAAACCCGGGATTTCTCTGCACGAGCAGTACTTC. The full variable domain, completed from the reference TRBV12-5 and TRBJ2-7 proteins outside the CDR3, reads DARVTQTPRHKVTEMGQEVTMRCQPILGHNTVFWYRQTMMQGLELLAYFRNRAPLDDSGMPKDRFSAEMPDATLATLKIQPSEPRDSAVYFCANRKPGISLHEQYFGPGTRLTVT.